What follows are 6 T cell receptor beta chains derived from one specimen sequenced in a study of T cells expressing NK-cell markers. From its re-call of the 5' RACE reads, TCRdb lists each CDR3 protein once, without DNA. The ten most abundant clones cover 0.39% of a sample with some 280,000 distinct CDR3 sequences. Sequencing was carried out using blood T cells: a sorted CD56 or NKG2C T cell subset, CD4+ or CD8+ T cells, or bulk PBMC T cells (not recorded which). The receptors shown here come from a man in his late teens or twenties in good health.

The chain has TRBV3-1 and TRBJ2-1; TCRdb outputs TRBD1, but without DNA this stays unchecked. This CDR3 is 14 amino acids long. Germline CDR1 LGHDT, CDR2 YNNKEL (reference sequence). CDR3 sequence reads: CASSQEDRDNEQFF.

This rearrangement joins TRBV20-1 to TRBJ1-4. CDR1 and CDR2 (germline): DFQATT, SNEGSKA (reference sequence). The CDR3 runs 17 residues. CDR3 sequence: CSARPRARTSVYEKLFF.

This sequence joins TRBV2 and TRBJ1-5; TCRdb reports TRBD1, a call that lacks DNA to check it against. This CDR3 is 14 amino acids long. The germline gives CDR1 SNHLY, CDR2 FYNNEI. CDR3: CASSSTGPGQPQHF.

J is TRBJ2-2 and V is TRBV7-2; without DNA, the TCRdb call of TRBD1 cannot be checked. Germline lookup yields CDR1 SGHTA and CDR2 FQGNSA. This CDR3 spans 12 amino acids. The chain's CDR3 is CASSLGQVELFF.

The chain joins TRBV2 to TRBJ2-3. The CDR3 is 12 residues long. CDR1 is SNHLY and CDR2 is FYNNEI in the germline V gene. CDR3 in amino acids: CASSRTPDTQYF.

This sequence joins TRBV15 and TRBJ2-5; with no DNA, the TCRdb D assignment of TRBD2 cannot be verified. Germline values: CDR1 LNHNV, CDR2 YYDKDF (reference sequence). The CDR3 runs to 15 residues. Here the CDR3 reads CATSRDWREGSAQYF. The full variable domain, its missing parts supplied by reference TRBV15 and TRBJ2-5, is DAMVIQNPRYQVTQFGKPVTLSCSQTLNHNVMYWYQQKSSQAPKLLFHYYDKDFNNEADTPDNFQSRRPNTSFCFLDIRSPGLGDTAMYLCATSRDWREGSAQYFGPGTRLLVL.